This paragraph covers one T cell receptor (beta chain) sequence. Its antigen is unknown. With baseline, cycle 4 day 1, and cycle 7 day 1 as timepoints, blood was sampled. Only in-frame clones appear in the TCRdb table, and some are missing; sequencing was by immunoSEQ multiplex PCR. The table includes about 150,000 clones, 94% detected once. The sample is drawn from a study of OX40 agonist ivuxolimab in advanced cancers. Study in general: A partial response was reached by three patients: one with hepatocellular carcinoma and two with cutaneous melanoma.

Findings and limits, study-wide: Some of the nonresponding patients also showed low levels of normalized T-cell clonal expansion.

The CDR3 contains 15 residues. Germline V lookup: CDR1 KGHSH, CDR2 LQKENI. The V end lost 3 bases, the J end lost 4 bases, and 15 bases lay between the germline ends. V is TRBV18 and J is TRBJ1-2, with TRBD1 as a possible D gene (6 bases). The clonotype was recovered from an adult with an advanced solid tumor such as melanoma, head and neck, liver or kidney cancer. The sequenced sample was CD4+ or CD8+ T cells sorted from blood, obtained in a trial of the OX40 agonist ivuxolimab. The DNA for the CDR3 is TGTGCCAGCTCACCCGGAACAGGGTTGGGCTATGGCTACACCTTC. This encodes CASSPGTGLGYGYTF.